The 14 T cell receptor beta chains below all came from one sample that was sequenced in a study of T cell responses to AZD1222 COVID-19 vaccine. This table comes from immunoSEQ multiplex PCR, and its TCRdb copy is limited to in-frame clones, with some not included. The sample lists 100,000 to 150,000 clones; over 90% were seen once. The specimen comprised peripheral blood, sampled on day 0 of AZD1222 vaccination. The receptors were sampled from an adult in good health.

The count of this clone is one. The rearrangement uses TRBV7-8 and TRBJ2-1; D is perhaps TRBD2 (5 bases). Germline CDR1 reads SGHVS; CDR2 reads FQNEAQ. This CDR3 is built from 15 residues. Trimming left V 4 bases short and J 7 bases short, with 17 bases between. CDR3 bases: TGTGCCAGCAGCTGGACTGCTCCTATCGCTAATGAGCAGTTCTTC. This sequence encodes CASSWTAPIANEQFF.

This chain connects TRBV6-5 to TRBJ1-2, with D tentatively TRBD1 (5 bases). V lost 10 bases, J lost 1 base, and 19 bases lay in between. Germline loops: CDR1 MNHEY, CDR2 SVGAGI. CDR3 length equals 15 residues. The CDR3: CAIGTFGRDNYGYTF. The CDR3, as DNA: TGTGCCATCGGGACTTTCGGTCGGGATAACTATGGCTACACCTTC.

CDR3 sequence: CASSQDGAWFYEQYF. The CDR3 DNA reads as TGTGCCAGCAGCCAAGATGGGGCGTGGTTCTACGAGCAGTACTTC. The chain couples TRBV14 to TRBJ2-7; D is possibly TRBD1 (5 bases). In germline, CDR1 is SGHDN, CDR2 FVKESK. V dropped 0 bases and J dropped 3 bases, with 12 bases sitting between them. The CDR3 is made up of 15 amino acids.

The gene calls are TRBV30 and TRBJ1-5; 7 bases map to TRBD1. The CDR3 is 14 amino acids. Germline V lookup: CDR1 GTSNPN, CDR2 SVGIG (reference sequence). The V gene end was trimmed by 4 bases and the J gene end by 0 bases; junction bases not matched to a gene: 3. CDR3 in amino acids: CAWTRQGSNQPQHF. The CDR3 DNA reads TGTGCCTGGACGAGACAGGGTAGCAATCAGCCCCAGCATTTT. Together with reference TRBV30 and TRBJ1-5, the CDR3 gives the full variable domain: SQTIHQWPATLVQPVGSPLSLECTVEGTSNPNLYWYRQAAGRGLQLLFYSVGIGQISSEVPQNLSASRPQDRQFILSSKKLLLSDSGFYLCAWTRQGSNQPQHFGDGTRLSIL.

This chain links TRBV19 with TRBJ1-5; D uncertain. V was clipped by 2 bases and J by 7 bases, with 15 bases between them. Germline values: CDR1 LNHDA, CDR2 SQIVND (reference sequence). CDR3 size: 15 residues. The CDR3 nucleotides are TGTGCCAGTAGTATATCGGGCCAAGGGCGCCAGCCCCAGCATTTT. Translating it yields CASSISGQGRQPQHF. Full variable domain (remainder filled in from reference TRBV19 and TRBJ1-5): DGGITQSPKYLFRKEGQNVTLSCEQNLNHDAMYWYRQDPGQGLRLIYYSQIVNDFQKGDIAEGYSVSREKKESFPLTVTSAQKNPTAFYLCASSISGQGRQPQHFGDGTRLSIL.

This chain joins TRBV4-1 and TRBJ1-1, with D perhaps TRBD1 (5 bases). Trimming removed 6 bases from V and 5 bases from J, with 16 bases in between. Per germline, CDR1 MGHRA and CDR2 YSYEKL. CDR3 length: 14 amino acids. The CDR3 DNA reads TGCGCCAGCAGGGGGCTGCTTAAGGGGACTGAAGCTTTCTTT. Translating it yields CASRGLLKGTEAFF.

The chain links TRBV19 to TRBJ1-1, with 7 nucleotides matching TRBD1. The V segment lost 5 bases and the J segment 5 bases; nucleotides outside the gene matches: 8. The germline V gene encodes CDR1 LNHDA and CDR2 SQIVND (reference sequence). This CDR3 region has 14 residues. In DNA, the CDR3 is TGTGCCAGTAGTCCGGACAGGTGGGGGACTGAAGCTTTCTTT. It specifies CASSPDRWGTEAFF.

This clone showed up just a few times. This chain links TRBV7-2 with TRBJ1-2; D may be TRBD1 (6 bases). Per germline, CDR1 SGHTA and CDR2 FQGNSA. CDR3 length: 13 amino acids. Trimming left V 5 bases short and J 7 bases short, with 14 bases between. CDR3 coding DNA: TGTGCCAGCAGCCGAGGACAGTTGATTGGCTACACCTTC. Protein: CASSRGQLIGYTF.

J is TRBJ1-2 and V is TRBV30, with no clear D. Germline lookup yields CDR1 GTSNPN and CDR2 SVGIG (reference sequence). The V end was cut by 2 bases, the J end by 4 bases, with 11 bases between. The length of the CDR3 is 13 residues. The CDR3 coding sequence is TGTGCCTGGAGTCGGGCAGAACCCTATGGCTACACCTTC. It translates to CAWSRAEPYGYTF. Full variable domain (rest looked up from reference TRBV30 and TRBJ1-2): SQTIHQWPATLVQPVGSPLSLECTVEGTSNPNLYWYRQAAGRGLQLLFYSVGIGQISSEVPQNLSASRPQDRQFILSSKKLLLSDSGFYLCAWSRAEPYGYTFGSGTRLTVV.

The chain uses TRBV27 and TRBJ1-1; D not resolved. The CDR3 extends over 13 amino acids. V lost 0 bases, J lost 3 bases, and 5 bases lay in between. CDR1 is MNHEY, CDR2 SMNVEV, per germline (reference sequence). The DNA for the CDR3 is TGTGCCAGCAGTTTATCTACGTACACTGAAGCTTTCTTT. It translates to CASSLSTYTEAFF.

The gene calls are TRBV30 and TRBJ1-2; the D is unclear. V lost 5 bases and J lost 8, with 15 bases in between. This CDR3 is built from 12 residues. Per germline, CDR1 GTSNPN and CDR2 SVGIG (reference sequence). CDR3 nucleotides: TGTGCCTGGGGTTCAGGTTCGCGAGGCTACACCTTC. It yields the protein CAWGSGSRGYTF.

The V call is TRBV19, the J call TRBJ1-4; 9 bases match TRBD1. V dropped 5 bases and J dropped 6; count of bases not matched to a gene: 7. The CDR3 has 15 amino acids. Per the germline V gene, CDR1 is LNHDA and CDR2 is SQIVND (reference sequence). CDR3 sequence reads: CASSPRRQGDEKLFF. DNA of the CDR3: TGTGCCAGTAGTCCCCGAAGACAGGGGGATGAAAAACTGTTTTTT.

This clone was seen more than once but under ten times. V is TRBV7-9 and J is TRBJ2-1; maybe TRBD2 (6 bases). The CDR3 sequence is 14 residues long. CDR1 and CDR2 (germline): SEHNR, FQNEAQ (reference sequence). V was cut by 8 bases and J by 4 bases, with 15 bases left in between. The DNA for the CDR3 is TGTGCCAGCGGCGGGGAGAGGGTATACAATGAGCAGTTCTTC. This gives the protein CASGGERVYNEQFF.

This chain uses TRBV11-2 with TRBJ1-3; D unresolved. The ends were cut back, 1 base at V and 0 bases at J, with 13 bases in the middle. Germline V gene sequence: CDR1 SGHAT, CDR2 FQNNGV. The length of the CDR3 is 17 residues. DNA of the CDR3: TGTGCCAGCAGCTTAGCGGTGACTGAAAACTCTGGAAACACCATATATTTT. It codes for CASSLAVTENSGNTIYF.